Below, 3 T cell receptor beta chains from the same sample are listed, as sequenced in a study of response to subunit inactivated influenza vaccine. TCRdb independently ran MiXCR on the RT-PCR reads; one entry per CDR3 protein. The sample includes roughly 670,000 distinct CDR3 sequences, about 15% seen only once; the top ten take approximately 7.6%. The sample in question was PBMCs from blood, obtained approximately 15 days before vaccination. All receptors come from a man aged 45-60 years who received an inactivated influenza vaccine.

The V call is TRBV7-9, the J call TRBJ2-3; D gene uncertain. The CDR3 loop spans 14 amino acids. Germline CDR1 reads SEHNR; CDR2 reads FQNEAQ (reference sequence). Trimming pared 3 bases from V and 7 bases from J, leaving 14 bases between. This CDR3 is CASSLSASAHTQYF. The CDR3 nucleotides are TGTGCCAGCAGCTTGAGTGCCTCGGCCCATACGCAGTATTTT.

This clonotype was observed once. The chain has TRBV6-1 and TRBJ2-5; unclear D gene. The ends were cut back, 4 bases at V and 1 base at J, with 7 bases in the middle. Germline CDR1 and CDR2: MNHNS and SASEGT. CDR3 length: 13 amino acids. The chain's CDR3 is CASSGHLQETQYF. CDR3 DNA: TGTGCCAGCAGTGGACACCTCCAAGAGACCCAGTACTTC.

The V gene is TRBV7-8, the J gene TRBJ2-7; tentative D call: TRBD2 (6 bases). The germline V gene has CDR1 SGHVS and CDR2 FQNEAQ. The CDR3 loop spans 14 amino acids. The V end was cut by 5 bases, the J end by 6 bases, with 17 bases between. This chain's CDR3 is CASSPHRVGGEQYF. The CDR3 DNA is TGTGCCAGCAGCCCCCACAGAGTGGGAGGCGAGCAGTACTTC.